This T cell receptor beta chain was identified during a study of graft-versus-host responses after intestinal transplantation. Germline CDR1 reads LGHNA; CDR2 reads YNFKEQ. V was pared by 0 bases and J by 10 bases, with 9 bases between. This CDR3 region has 13 residues. Repertoires were generated with immunoSEQ multiplex PCR, while TCRdb's copy carries only in-frame clones and drops some. The sample lists around 78,000 clones; around 87% were seen once. As to this clone: Its antigen is currently unknown. This specimen includes other DNA sequences encoding the same CDR3.

This specimen was unstimulated CD8+ T cells sorted from spleen or lymph node cells, taken before transplant. The chain links TRBV4-2 to TRBJ2-2; D gene uncertain. This TCR was sampled from a human donor who was the organ donor for an intestinal transplant. CDR3 protein: CASSQDRGLELFF. CDR3 DNA: TGTGCCAGCAGCCAAGACCGCGGTTTGGAGCTGTTTTTT.